This T cell receptor beta chain was documented in a study of blood T cell repertoires in COVID-19. Study-level background: The origin of the acute and convalescent COVID-19 samples was the United States, Italy and Spain. The analysed material was cDNA or gDNA that came from T cells, B-cell-depleted T cells, or PBMCs.

Measured with immunoSEQ multiplex PCR; TCRdb has only the in-frame clones, and not every one. The table lists about 290,000 clones, around nine tenths of them singletons. The CDR3 contains 14 residues. The germline V gene encodes CDR1 SNHLY and CDR2 FYNNEI. Trimming at V came to 4 bases and at J to 7 bases, leaving 5 bases not matched to a gene. J is TRBJ2-1 and V is TRBV2; 9 bases agree with TRBD1. Sequences were obtained from peripheral blood. The receptor was derived from a middle-aged man with acute or convalescent COVID-19. CDR3 sequence: CASSGGQGRNEQFF. The CDR3 bases are TGTGCCAGCAGTGGTGGACAGGGGAGGAATGAGCAGTTCTTC.